This T cell receptor (beta chain) derives from a study of T cells in Graves' hyperthyroidism and ophthalmopathy (dated by TCRdb to the late 2010s). Broadly, across the study: A discovery cohort of roughly 100 patients, roughly 40 with Graves' ophthalmopathy and about 60 with stable Graves' hyperthyroidism, was used to find distinguishing TCR V-J signatures. The paper reports TCR Vbeta CDR3 sequencing of some 140 peripheral blood samples: fewer than 50 ophthalmopathy, fewer than 80 hyperthyroidism and approximately 17 progressor patients. Whether ophthalmopathy could be predicted prospectively was tested in an independent validation cohort made up of approximately 19 hyperthyroidism patients plus 17 patients who later progressed to ophthalmopathy. In addition, the study compared T-cell repertoires in thyroid tissue and in blood from 6 or 7 Graves' hyperthyroidism patients. After blood sampling, hyperthyroidism patients were treated with methimazole at a starting dose of 30 mg daily, and ophthalmopathy patients were treated with high-dose intravenous methylprednisolone. The roughly 100 discovery patients were randomly split 7:3 into training and test sets.

The TCR beta CDR3 regions were amplified from the RNA transcripts. The first round of RT-PCR for the TCR CDR3 was performed with the HTBI primer set and the Qiagen OneStep RT-PCR kit. Libraries were constructed in a second round of multiplex PCR, after which size selection and purification were performed. Paired-end sequencing of the libraries was performed with 100 bp reads on an Illumina HiSeq2000. On the study's bioinformatics: SOAPnuke was used to process the raw data, throwing out any read that contained adapters or uncalled bases, had a mean Phred below 15, or lacked an exact constant-primer or identifier match. High-quality paired reads were merged using COPE v1.2.5, and each unique nucleotide sequence was defined as a clonotype. MiTCR v1.1 was used to align clonotypes to the IMGT TRBV, TRBD and TRBJ reference segments. The analysis was restricted to V-J combinations with a frequency above 0.0001, which together covered around 99% of the repertoires. A TCS score was defined as the ratio of F50 (clonal expansion) to E x V (chaos), with BLOSUM62-based TCRdist applied between CDR3 peptides within each V-J. Welch's t-statistics and random forest reduced around 550 V-J features to fewer than 15, which were used in a naive Bayes classifier (R e1071). The Morisita-Horn index was used to measure how similar the thyroid and blood repertoires were. TCRdb handled the public reads itself, with Q25 trimming in fastp and clone calling in MiXCR, and kept productive beta chains. When rows share a CDR3 protein, they turn into one entry using the most common DNA and genes. In this record, the V and J calls reflect TCRdb's handling and not the investigators' own analysis. This sample comprises roughly 500,000 distinct CDR3 sequences, 35% to 50% of them detected only once. The ten top clones hold roughly 45% of the sample.

About this clonotype itself: Its antigen target is currently unknown. Within one base of it there is no much larger clone, and no base qualities were kept.

General findings and caveats noted by the study authors: Most expanded thyroid clonotypes (frequency above 0.001) were also detected in blood, suggesting blood repertoires may reflect thyroid immune responses. In validation, the model predicted progression to ophthalmopathy with around 71% sensitivity and 72% to 85% specificity, a median of 6.5 months before onset. Sample size was not statistically predetermined, and blinding of investigators to group allocation was not performed. In cross-validation, a model built on a 13 V-J signature told ophthalmopathy apart from stable hyperthyroidism with approximately 90% sensitivity and about 81% specificity, and in testing the same model reached 80%/75%.

CDR1 and CDR2 are drawn from the germline V gene: SQVTM, ANQGSEA. Measured from the cysteine to the phenylalanine, the CDR3 is 17 residues long. Only the CDR3 region is kept as DNA, spanning 51 bases read in frame from base 1. V ends up 3 bases short and J 0 bases short, with an unmatched junction base count of 6. The study excluded patients with uncontrolled infections, other autoimmune diseases, pregnancy or lactation. Diagnoses relied on clinical symptoms, serum thyroxine and TRAb, thyroid ultrasound and orbital computed tomography. Trizol reagent was used to extract total RNA, and RNA quality was then checked on an Agilent 2100 Bioanalyzer.

The specimen sequenced was peripheral blood or thyroid tissue (not recorded which). Recombination connected TRBV29-1 to TRBJ2-1; 12 of the junction bases match TRBD2. This TCR derives from an adult woman with Graves' disease, either hyperthyroidism or ophthalmopathy (not recorded which). The CDR3 reads CSVDASGRDPSYNEQFF. Here is the DNA: TGCAGCGTTGATGCTAGCGGGAGGGACCCCTCCTACAATGAGCAGTTCTTC.